Listed here is a single T cell receptor beta chain. Its recognized antigen is unknown. Per-base quality was not reported, and no clone a single base away is much larger than it. The data originate from a study of T cell changes during pregnancy in multiple sclerosis (dated by TCRdb to the late 2010s). The study in broad terms: Changes in the T cell repertoire over the course of pregnancy were examined in this study in women with multiple sclerosis.

Germline trimming amounts to 3 bases on V and 1 base on J, with 5 as the count of junction bases outside the gene matches. The CDR3, from cysteine to phenylalanine, totals 15 residues. The retained sequence is limited to the CDR3, 45 bases, with the frame set at the first base. The germline V gene encodes CDR1 MGHRA and CDR2 YSYEKL. The library was produced with the immunoSEQ multiplex PCR assay. TCRdb carries this immuneACCESS record with in-frame sequences only. Its versions omit some clonotypes, under half of them owing to an unresolved V gene in the studies checked, with the rest unexplained. The sample table holds 60,000 or so clones, of which around 89% were seen once. Clones ranked in the top ten supply approximately 1% of the sample.

The V and J genes are TRBV4-1 and TRBJ2-7; TRBD2 fits 8 bases in the junction. This TCR derives from a female donor in good health, enrolled as a control in a pregnancy study. The sequencing used peripheral blood, collected in the first trimester of pregnancy. The CDR3 in this case is CASSHPGLVSYEQYF. The DNA sequence is given as TGCGCCAGCAGCCATCCGGGACTAGTTTCCTACGAGCAGTACTTC.